The sequence of this TCR beta chain was determined in a study of control samples from healthy donors and cancer patients. Sequencing was performed with immunoSEQ multiplex PCR; in TCRdb, only in-frame clones are kept and a portion is missing. The table records around 80,000 clones, approximately 89% of them present only once. V shed 4 bases, J shed 0 bases, and the junction held 2 bases outside the gene matches. CDR3 size: 14 residues. Germline V gene lookup returns CDR1 SGHTS and CDR2 YDEGEE. The genes are TRBV5-8 and TRBJ2-7; 9 bases line up with TRBD1. The material sequenced was blood. This TCR derives from a man between 50 and 59 years old in good health. The DNA for the CDR3 is TGTGCCAGCAGCCTGGGACAGGGCTCCTACGAGCAGTACTTC. This gives the protein CASSLGQGSYEQYF.